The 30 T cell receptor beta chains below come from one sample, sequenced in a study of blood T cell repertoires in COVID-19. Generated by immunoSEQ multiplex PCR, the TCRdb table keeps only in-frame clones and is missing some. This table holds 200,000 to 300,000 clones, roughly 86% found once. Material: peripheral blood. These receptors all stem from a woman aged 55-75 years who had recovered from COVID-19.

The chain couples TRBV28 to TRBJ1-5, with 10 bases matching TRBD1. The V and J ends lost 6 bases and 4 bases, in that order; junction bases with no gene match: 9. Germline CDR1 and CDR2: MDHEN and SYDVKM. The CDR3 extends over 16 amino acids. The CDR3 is CASSSGTGASNQPQHF. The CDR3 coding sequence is TGTGCCAGCAGCTCCGGGACAGGGGCATCGAATCAGCCCCAGCATTTT.

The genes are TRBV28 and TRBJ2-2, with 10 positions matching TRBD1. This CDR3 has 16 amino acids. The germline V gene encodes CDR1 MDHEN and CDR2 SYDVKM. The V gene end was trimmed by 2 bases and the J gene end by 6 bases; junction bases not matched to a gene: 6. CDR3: CASSLPGTGASGELFF. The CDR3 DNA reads TGTGCCAGCAGTTTACCTGGGACAGGGGCATCCGGGGAGCTGTTTTTT.

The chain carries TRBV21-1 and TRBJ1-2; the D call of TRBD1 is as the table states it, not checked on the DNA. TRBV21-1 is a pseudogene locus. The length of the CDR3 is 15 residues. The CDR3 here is CASSKGDKPNYGYTF. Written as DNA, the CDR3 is TGTGCCAGCAGCAAAGGGGACAAACCTAACTATGGCTACACCTTC.

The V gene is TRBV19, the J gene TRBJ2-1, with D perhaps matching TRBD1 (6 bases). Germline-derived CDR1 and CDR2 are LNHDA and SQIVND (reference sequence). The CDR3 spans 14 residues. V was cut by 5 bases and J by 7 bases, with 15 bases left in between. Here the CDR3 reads CASSDPTQGNEQFF. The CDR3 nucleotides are TGTGCCAGTAGTGACCCGACACAGGGAAATGAGCAGTTCTTC. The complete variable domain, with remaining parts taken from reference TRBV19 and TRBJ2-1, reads DGGITQSPKYLFRKEGQNVTLSCEQNLNHDAMYWYRQDPGQGLRLIYYSQIVNDFQKGDIAEGYSVSREKKESFPLTVTSAQKNPTAFYLCASSDPTQGNEQFFGPGTRLTVL.

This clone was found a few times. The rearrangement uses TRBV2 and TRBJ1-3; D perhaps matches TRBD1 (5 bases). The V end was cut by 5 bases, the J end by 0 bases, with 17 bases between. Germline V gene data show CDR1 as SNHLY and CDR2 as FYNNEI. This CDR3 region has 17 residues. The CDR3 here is CASSTSKTASSGNTIYF. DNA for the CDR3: TGTGCCAGCAGTACATCCAAGACAGCTTCCTCTGGAAACACCATATATTTT.

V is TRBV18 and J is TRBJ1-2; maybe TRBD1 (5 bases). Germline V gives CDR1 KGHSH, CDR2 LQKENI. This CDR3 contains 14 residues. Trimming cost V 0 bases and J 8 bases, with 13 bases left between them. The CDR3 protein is CASSPPAGGGGYTF. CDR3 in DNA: TGTGCCAGCTCACCACCGGCCGGGGGTGGGGGCTACACCTTC.

The CDR3, as DNA: TGTGCCAGCAGCCAAGGACTAGCGGGGGGGCCAAGCACAGATACGCAGTATTTT. It codes for CASSQGLAGGPSTDTQYF. V usage is TRBV4-2 and J usage is TRBJ2-3; 14 bases align to TRBD2. Germline V CDR1 and CDR2: LGHNA, YNFKEQ. The CDR3 consists of 18 residues. Trimming cost V 1 base and J 0 bases; bases outside gene matches: 3.

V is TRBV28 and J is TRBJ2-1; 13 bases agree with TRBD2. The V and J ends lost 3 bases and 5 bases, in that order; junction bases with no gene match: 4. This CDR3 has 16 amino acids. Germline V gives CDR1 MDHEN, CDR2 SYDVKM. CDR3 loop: CASSFTSGGAHNEQFF. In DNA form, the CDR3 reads TGTGCCAGCAGTTTTACTAGCGGGGGGGCACACAATGAGCAGTTCTTC.

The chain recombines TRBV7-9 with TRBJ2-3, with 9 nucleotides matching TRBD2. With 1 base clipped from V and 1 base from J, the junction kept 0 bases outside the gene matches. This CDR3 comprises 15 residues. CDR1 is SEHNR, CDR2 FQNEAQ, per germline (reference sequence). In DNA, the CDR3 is TGTGCCAGCAGCTTAGGGACTAGCGGCACAGATACGCAGTATTTT. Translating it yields CASSLGTSGTDTQYF.

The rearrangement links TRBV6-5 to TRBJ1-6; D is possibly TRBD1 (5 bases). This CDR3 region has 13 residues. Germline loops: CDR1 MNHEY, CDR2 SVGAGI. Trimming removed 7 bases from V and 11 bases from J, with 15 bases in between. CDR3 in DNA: TGTGCCAGCACCCTTAGACAGACTGCACCCCTCCACTTT. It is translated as CASTLRQTAPLHF.

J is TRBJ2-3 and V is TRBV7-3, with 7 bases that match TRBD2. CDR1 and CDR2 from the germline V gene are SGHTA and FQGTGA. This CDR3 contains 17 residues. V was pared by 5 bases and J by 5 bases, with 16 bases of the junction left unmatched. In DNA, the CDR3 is TGTGCCAGCAGCCTTCTTGGCGGGAGCCTTGACGTAGATACGCAGTATTTT. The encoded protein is CASSLLGGSLDVDTQYF.

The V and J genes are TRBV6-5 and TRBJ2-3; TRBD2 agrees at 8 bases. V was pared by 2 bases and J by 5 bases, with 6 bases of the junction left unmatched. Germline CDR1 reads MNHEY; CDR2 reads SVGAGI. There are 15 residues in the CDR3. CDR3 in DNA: TGTGCCAGCAGTTACCGGGGACTAGGCGGAGATACGCAGTATTTT. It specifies CASSYRGLGGDTQYF.

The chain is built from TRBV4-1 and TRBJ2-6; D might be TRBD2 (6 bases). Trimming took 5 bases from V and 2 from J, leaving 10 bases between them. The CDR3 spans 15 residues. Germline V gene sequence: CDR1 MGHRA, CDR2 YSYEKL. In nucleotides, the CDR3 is TGCGCCAGCAGCTCCGGAGGGGCTGGGGCCAACGTCCTGACTTTC. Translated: CASSSGGAGANVLTF.

DNA of the CDR3: TGCAGTGCTAGTAACCCCGGAGGGGAGAACACTGAAGCTTTCTTT. The encoded protein is CSASNPGGENTEAFF. The rearrangement uses TRBV20-1 and TRBJ1-1, with D perhaps TRBD1 (5 bases). The CDR3 is 15 amino acids. The ends were cut back, 3 bases at V and 1 base at J, with 15 bases in the middle. Looked up from germline, CDR1 is DFQATT and CDR2 is SNEGSKA (reference sequence).

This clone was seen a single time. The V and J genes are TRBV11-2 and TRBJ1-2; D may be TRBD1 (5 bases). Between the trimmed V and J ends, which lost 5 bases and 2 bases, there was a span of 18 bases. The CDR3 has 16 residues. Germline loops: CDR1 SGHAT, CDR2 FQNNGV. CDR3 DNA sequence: TGTGCCAGCAGCCTCCCCGGGGGAGAGGTAAACTATGGCTACACCTTC. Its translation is CASSLPGGEVNYGYTF.

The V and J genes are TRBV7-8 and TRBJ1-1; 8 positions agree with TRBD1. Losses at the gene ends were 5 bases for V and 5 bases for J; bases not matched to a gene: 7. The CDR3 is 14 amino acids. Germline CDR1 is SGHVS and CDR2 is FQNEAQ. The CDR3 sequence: CASSIRTGLTEAFF. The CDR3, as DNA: TGTGCCAGCAGCATTAGGACAGGGCTAACTGAAGCTTTCTTT.

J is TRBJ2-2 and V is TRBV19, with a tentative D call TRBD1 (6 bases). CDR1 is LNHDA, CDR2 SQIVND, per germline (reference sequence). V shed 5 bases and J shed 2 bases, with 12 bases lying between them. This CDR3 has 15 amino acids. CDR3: CASSFRQANTGELFF. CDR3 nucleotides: TGTGCCAGTAGTTTCCGACAGGCCAACACCGGGGAGCTGTTTTTT.

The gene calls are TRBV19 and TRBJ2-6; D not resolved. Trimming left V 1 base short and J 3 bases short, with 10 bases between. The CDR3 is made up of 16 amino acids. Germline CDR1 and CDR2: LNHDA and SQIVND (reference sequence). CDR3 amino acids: CASSIAAVDGANVLTF. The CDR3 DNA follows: TGTGCCAGTAGTATAGCGGCGGTGGATGGGGCCAACGTCCTGACTTTC.

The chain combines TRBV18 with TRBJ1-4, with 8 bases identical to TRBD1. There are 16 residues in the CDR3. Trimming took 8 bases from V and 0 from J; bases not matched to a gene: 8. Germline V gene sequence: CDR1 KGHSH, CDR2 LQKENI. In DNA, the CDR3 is TGTGCCAGCCAAACAACGACAGGGGCAACTAATGAAAAACTGTTTTTT. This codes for CASQTTTGATNEKLFF.

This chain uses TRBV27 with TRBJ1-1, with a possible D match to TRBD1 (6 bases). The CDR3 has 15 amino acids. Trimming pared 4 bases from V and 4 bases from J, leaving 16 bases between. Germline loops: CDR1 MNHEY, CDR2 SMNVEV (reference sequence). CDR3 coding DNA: TGTGCCAGCAGTTCCTCGGACAGAGCTTTCACTGAAGCTTTCTTT. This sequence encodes CASSSSDRAFTEAFF.

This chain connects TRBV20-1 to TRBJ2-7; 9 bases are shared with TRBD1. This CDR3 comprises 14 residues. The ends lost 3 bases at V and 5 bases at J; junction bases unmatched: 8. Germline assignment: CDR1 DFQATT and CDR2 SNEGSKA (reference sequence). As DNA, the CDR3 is TGCAGTGCTAGTAGGGACAGGGATATGGACGAGCAGTACTTC. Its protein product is CSASRDRDMDEQYF.

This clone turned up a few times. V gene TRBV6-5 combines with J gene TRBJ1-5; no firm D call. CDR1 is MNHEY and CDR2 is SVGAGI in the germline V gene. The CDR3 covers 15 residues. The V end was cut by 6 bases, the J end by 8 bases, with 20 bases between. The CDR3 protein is CASRGNSRGNEPQHF. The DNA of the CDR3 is TGTGCCAGCAGGGGGAACTCGAGAGGGAACGAGCCCCAGCATTTT.

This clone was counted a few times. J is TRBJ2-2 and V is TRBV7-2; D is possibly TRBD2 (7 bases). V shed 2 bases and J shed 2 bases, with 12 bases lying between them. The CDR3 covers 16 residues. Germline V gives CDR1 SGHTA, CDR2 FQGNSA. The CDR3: CASSLFGGPNTGELFF. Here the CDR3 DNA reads TGTGCCAGCAGCTTATTCGGGGGGCCCAACACCGGGGAGCTGTTTTTT.

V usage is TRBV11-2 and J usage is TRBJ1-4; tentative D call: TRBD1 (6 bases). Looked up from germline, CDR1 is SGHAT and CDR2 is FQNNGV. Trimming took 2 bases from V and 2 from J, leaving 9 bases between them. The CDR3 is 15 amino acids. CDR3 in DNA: TGTGCCAGCAGCTTACAGGGGTTGACTAATGAAAAACTGTTTTTT. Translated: CASSLQGLTNEKLFF. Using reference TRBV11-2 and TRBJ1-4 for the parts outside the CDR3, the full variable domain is EAGVAQSPRYKIIEKRQSVAFWCNPISGHATLYWYQQILGQGPKLLIQFQNNGVVDDSQLPKDRFSAERLKGVDSTLKIQPAKLEDSAVYLCASSLQGLTNEKLFFGSGTQLSVL.

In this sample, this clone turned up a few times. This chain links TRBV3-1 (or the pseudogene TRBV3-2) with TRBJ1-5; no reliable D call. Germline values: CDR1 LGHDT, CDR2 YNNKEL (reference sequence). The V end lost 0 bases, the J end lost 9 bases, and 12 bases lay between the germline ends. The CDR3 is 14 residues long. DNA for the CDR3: TGTGCCAGCAGCCAAGATCTTGCGGGTGGGCCCCAGCATTTT. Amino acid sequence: CASSQDLAGGPQHF.

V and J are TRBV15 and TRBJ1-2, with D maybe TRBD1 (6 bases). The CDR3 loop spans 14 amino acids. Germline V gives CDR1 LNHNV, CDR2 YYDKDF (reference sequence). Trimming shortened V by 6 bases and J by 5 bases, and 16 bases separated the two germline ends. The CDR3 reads CATSMYRVGYGYTF. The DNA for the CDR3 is TGTGCCACCAGTATGTACAGGGTGGGGTATGGCTACACCTTC.

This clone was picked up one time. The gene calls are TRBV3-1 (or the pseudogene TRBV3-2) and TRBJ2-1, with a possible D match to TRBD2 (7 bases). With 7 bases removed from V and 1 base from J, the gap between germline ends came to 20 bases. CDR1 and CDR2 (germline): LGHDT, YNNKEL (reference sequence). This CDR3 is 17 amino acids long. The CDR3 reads CASNPGPGGSSYNEQFF. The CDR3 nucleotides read TGTGCCAGCAACCCAGGTCCGGGGGGCTCTTCCTACAATGAGCAGTTCTTC.

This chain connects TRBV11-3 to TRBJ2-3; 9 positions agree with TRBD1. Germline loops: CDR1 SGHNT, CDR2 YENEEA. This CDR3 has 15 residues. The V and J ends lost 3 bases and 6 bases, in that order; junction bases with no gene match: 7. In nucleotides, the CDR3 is TGTGCCAGCAGCTTCCGGGGACAGGGCTGGGATACGCAGTATTTT. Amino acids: CASSFRGQGWDTQYF.

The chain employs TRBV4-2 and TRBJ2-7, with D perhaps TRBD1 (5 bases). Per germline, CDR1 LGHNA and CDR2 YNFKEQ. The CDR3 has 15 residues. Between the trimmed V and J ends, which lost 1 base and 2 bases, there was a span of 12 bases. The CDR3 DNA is TGTGCCAGCAGCCAAGCGGCAGGGCGAACCTACGAGCAGTACTTC. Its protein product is CASSQAAGRTYEQYF.

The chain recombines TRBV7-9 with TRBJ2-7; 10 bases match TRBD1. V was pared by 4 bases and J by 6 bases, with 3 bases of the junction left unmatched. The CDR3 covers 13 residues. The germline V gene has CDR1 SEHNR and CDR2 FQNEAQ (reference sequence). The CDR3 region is CASSSDRGLEQYF. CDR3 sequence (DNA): TGTGCCAGCAGCTCCGACAGGGGGCTCGAGCAGTACTTC.